These 20 T cell receptor beta chains originate from one sample sequenced in a study of blood T cells in healthy people across ages. The second PCR ran about 6 to 11 cycles with a sample-barcoded 5' primer and J-beta primers. Each CDR3 protein gets one entry after TCRdb re-called the 5' RACE reads with MiXCR. The table shows hundreds of thousands of distinct CDR3 sequences, with approximately 52% occurring only once. Specimen: blood. The source of these receptors is an elderly woman in good health.

The chain uses TRBV7-8 and TRBJ2-3; 10 bases align to TRBD2. Germline V gene sequence: CDR1 SGHVS, CDR2 FQNEAQ. With 5 bases clipped from V and 0 bases from J, the junction kept 5 bases outside the gene matches. This CDR3 is 16 amino acids long. The chain's CDR3 is CASSPSGGSSTDTQYF. CDR3 nucleotides: TGTGCCAGCAGCCCTAGCGGGGGCTCTAGCACAGATACGCAGTATTTT.

The genes are TRBV6-1 and TRBJ2-7; either TRBD1 or TRBD2 may supply D (5 bases each). The length of the CDR3 is 15 residues. Germline values: CDR1 MNHNS, CDR2 SASEGT. V was trimmed by 7 bases and J by 6 bases, leaving 22 bases between them. For the CDR3, the DNA is TGTGCCAGCAAAGCCGGGACCCAAGATCCGGGCGAGCAGTACTTC. It encodes CASKAGTQDPGEQYF.

This clonotype appeared many times. This rearrangement joins TRBV18 to TRBJ1-1, with D unresolved. This CDR3 region has 14 residues. Germline V gene sequence: CDR1 KGHSH, CDR2 LQKENI. Deletions cut 5 bases from V and 1 base from J, with 11 bases between. In DNA form, the CDR3 reads TGTGCCAGCTCAAGAGCAGAAGGGAACACTGAAGCTTTCTTT. Translated: CASSRAEGNTEAFF.

This clonotype came up a few times. The rearrangement links TRBV27 to TRBJ1-2, with D unresolved. Germline CDR1 is MNHEY and CDR2 is SMNVEV (reference sequence). The V end lost 4 bases, the J end lost 6 bases, and 15 bases lay between the germline ends. The CDR3 has 14 amino acids. CDR3 sequence (DNA): TGTGCCAGCAGTTCGCGACGGCGAAGGGATGGCTACACCTTC. This codes for CASSSRRRRDGYTF.

The chain joins TRBV7-3 to TRBJ2-3; TRBD2 might be the D (5 bases). This CDR3 region has 13 residues. V lost 7 bases to trimming and J lost 4 bases, with 12 bases between them. Germline V gives CDR1 SGHTA, CDR2 FQGTGA. The CDR3 region has the DNA TGTGCCAGCACCGACGCGGGCCCAGATACGCAGTATTTT. This gives the protein CASTDAGPDTQYF.

The chain links TRBV14 to TRBJ2-4; D remains ambiguous. The CDR3 has 16 residues. Looked up from germline, CDR1 is SGHDN and CDR2 is FVKESK. V lost 0 bases and J lost 3, with 12 bases in between. In DNA, the CDR3 is TGTGCCAGCAGCCAAGATCAAAGGGTGGTCAAAAACATTCAGTACTTC. It codes for CASSQDQRVVKNIQYF.

Ten or more counts support this clonotype. The chain combines TRBV7-9 with TRBJ2-1, with 10 nucleotides matching TRBD2. V shed 1 base, J shed 2 bases, and the junction held 2 bases outside the gene matches. The V gene's germline CDR1 is SEHNR and CDR2 FQNEAQ (reference sequence). The CDR3 sequence is 16 residues long. CDR3 nucleotide sequence: TGTGCCAGCAGCTTAGTGCTAGCGGGAGCCTACAATGAGCAGTTCTTC. Protein product: CASSLVLAGAYNEQFF.

V is TRBV29-1 and J is TRBJ2-3; 7 positions agree with TRBD1. Looked up from germline, CDR1 is SQVTM and CDR2 is ANQGSEA. The CDR3 is made up of 13 amino acids. Germline trimming cut 7 bases from V and 2 bases from J; bases unmatched to any gene: 6. In DNA form, the CDR3 reads TGCAGCGCGGGACAGCAAAACACAGATACGCAGTATTTT. It yields the protein CSAGQQNTDTQYF.

V and J are TRBV12-3 or TRBV12-4 and TRBJ2-1, with 7 positions matching TRBD1. This CDR3 comprises 13 residues. J lost 4 bases, V lost 6 bases, and 3 bases had no gene match. The DNA for the CDR3 is TGTGCCAGCAGAGCGGACAGGTACAATGAGCAGTTCTTC. This codes for CASRADRYNEQFF.

The chain has TRBV7-9 and TRBJ2-3, with D possibly matching TRBD1 (6 bases). The CDR3 spans 15 residues. The ends were cut back, 5 bases at V and 1 base at J, with 13 bases in the middle. Germline V gene data show CDR1 as SEHNR and CDR2 as FQNEAQ (reference sequence). CDR3 in amino acids: CASSPQGSGTDTQYF. In DNA, the CDR3 is TGTGCCAGCAGCCCACAGGGTAGTGGCACAGATACGCAGTATTTT.

Comments on this clonotype: At one end the junction does not follow the germline gene, possibly because of a read error. The CDR3 region has the DNA TGTGCTAGCAGCCGCGTAGCTATATTGGTGAATGAGCAGTACTTC. Translated: CASSRVAILVNEQYF. The chain is built from TRBV7-2 and TRBJ2-7; D unclear. The length of the CDR3 is 15 residues. In germline, CDR1 is SGHTA, CDR2 FQGNSA.

This clonotype came up a few times. The rearrangement joins TRBV20-1 to TRBJ2-1; 12 bases line up with TRBD2. The CDR3 totals 21 residues. The J segment lost 2 bases and the V segment lost 6 bases, leaving 23 bases of the junction unmatched. Germline loops: CDR1 DFQATT, CDR2 SNEGSKA (reference sequence). The DNA of the CDR3 is TGCAGTGCCCAACCCCACGGACTACTAGCGGGAGGTCGGGGTACCTACAATGAGCAGTTCTTC. Its translation is CSAQPHGLLAGGRGTYNEQFF.

This clonotype came up a few times. This chain links TRBV18 with TRBJ1-4, with 7 bases lining up with TRBD1. J gave up 4 bases and V 4 bases, and 6 bases lay outside the gene matches. The CDR3 is 15 residues long. From germline, CDR1 is KGHSH and CDR2 LQKENI. CDR3 sequence: CASSLSTGLNEKLFF. CDR3 coding DNA: TGTGCCAGCTCACTGTCGACAGGGCTTAATGAAAAACTGTTTTTT.

Here the CDR3 reads CASSQDLTNLEQYF. In DNA, the CDR3 is TGCGCCAGCAGCCAAGATCTCACTAACCTCGAGCAGTACTTC. The chain is built from TRBV4-3 and TRBJ2-5, with no clear D. The DNA end is more similar to TRBJ2-7, so the J call may be wrong. Per the germline V gene, CDR1 is LGHNA and CDR2 is YSLEER. The CDR3 length is 14 residues.

This clonotype was seen ten or more times. J is TRBJ2-7 and V is TRBV21-1. TRBV21-1 is designated a pseudogene. The CDR3 has 15 amino acids. CDR3 nucleotides: TGTGCCAGCAGCAAAGCCGGGGAGACTGCCTACGAGCAGTACTTC. This translates into CASSKAGETAYEQYF.

This clonotype has a count of ten or more. This sequence joins TRBV25-1 and TRBJ2-3; D uncertain. Germline V lookup: CDR1 MGHDK, CDR2 SYGVNS. CDR3 length equals 12 residues. Trimming stripped 7 bases from V and 2 bases from J, with 7 bases between. CDR3 amino acids: CASTPFTDTQYF. The CDR3 nucleotides read TGTGCCAGCACTCCCTTCACAGATACGCAGTATTTT.

CDR3 protein: CSARRRGDTQYF. The CDR3 bases are TGCAGTGCTAGGCGCCGGGGGGATACGCAGTATTTT. V gene TRBV20-1 combines with J gene TRBJ2-3, with D possibly matching TRBD2 (6 bases). V was cut by 3 bases and J by 6 bases, with 10 bases left in between. Germline V gene lookup returns CDR1 DFQATT and CDR2 SNEGSKA (reference sequence). There are 12 residues in the CDR3.

In its sample, this clonotype was seen many times. This chain links TRBV28 with TRBJ2-7, with a tentative D call TRBD2 (5 bases). The CDR3 has 15 amino acids. The germline gives CDR1 MDHEN, CDR2 SYDVKM. V lost 5 bases, J lost 9 bases, and 23 bases lay in between. In nucleotides, the CDR3 is TGTGCCAGCAGTCCAGAGGGTCTACTACTTAGCTGGCAGTACTTC. Protein: CASSPEGLLLSWQYF. Complete variable domain (other parts from reference TRBV28 and TRBJ2-7): DVKVTQSSRYLVKRTGEKVFLECVQDMDHENMFWYRQDPGLGLRLIYFSYDVKMKEKGDIPEGYSVSREKKERFSLILESASTNQTSMYLCASSPEGLLLSWQYFGPGTRLTVT.

This clonotype was observed many times. The chain has TRBV12-3 or TRBV12-4 and TRBJ1-5; 9 bases agree with TRBD1. J was trimmed by 4 bases and V by 8 bases; bases with no gene match: 9. The CDR3 totals 15 residues. For the CDR3, the DNA is TGTGCCAGCGGATCAGCCGGGACAGGGAATCAGCCCCAGCATTTT. Amino acid sequence: CASGSAGTGNQPQHF.

V usage is TRBV29-1 and J usage is TRBJ1-1; TRBD1 is a possible D gene (6 bases). The CDR3 loop spans 13 amino acids. Germline CDR1 SQVTM, CDR2 ANQGSEA. V gave up 6 bases and J gave up 6 bases, with 17 bases separating them. The CDR3 loop is CSVHLTGRPEAFF. CDR3 DNA sequence: TGCAGCGTGCACCTGACAGGAAGACCTGAAGCTTTCTTT.